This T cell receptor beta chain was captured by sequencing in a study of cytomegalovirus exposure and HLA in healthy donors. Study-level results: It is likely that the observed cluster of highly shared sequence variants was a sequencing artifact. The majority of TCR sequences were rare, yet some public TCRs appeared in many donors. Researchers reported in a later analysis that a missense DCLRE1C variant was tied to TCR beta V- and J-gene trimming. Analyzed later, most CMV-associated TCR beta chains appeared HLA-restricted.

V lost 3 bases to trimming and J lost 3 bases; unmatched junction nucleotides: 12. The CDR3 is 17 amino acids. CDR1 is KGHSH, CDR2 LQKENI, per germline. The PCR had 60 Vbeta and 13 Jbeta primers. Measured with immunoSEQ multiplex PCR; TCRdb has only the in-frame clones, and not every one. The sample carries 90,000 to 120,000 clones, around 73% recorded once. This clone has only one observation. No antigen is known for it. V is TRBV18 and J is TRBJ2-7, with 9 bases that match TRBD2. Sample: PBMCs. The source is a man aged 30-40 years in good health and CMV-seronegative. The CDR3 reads CASSPSQVGSGSYEQYF. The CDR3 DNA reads TGTGCCAGCTCACCCTCTCAAGTGGGTAGCGGGAGCTACGAGCAGTACTTC.